The 5 T cell receptor beta chains below come from one sample, sequenced in a study of T-cell reconstitution after alpha-beta-depleted transplantation in children. The TCRbeta library was prepared with unique molecular identifiers. From the PCR reads, TCRdb called clonotypes with MiXCR, one entry per CDR3 protein. The table shows some 200,000 distinct CDR3 sequences, with approximately 10% occurring only once. The sample in question was PBMCs, obtained before TCRalphabeta/CD19-depleted stem cell transplant. These TCRs come from a child less than two years old with acute myeloid leukemia, due to receive a stem cell transplant.

The CDR3 reads CASKGSELFF. CDR3 in DNA: TGTGCCAGCAAAGGGTCGGAGCTGTTTTTT. V usage is TRBV2 and J usage is TRBJ2-2; D ambiguous. This CDR3 is built from 10 residues. Per the germline V gene, CDR1 is SNHLY and CDR2 is FYNNEI. The V and J ends lost 7 bases and 10 bases respectively, with 7 bases between them.

This clonotype was seen ten or more times. V usage is TRBV29-1 and J usage is TRBJ1-1; D might be TRBD1 (5 bases). This CDR3 is 15 amino acids long. Between the trimmed V and J ends, which lost 8 bases and 3 bases, there was a span of 22 bases. Germline lookup yields CDR1 SQVTM and CDR2 ANQGSEA. The CDR3 sequence: CSHRQGEPGYTEAFF. CDR3 DNA sequence: TGCAGCCATCGTCAGGGAGAGCCTGGGTACACTGAAGCTTTCTTT.

In this sample, this clonotype turned up many times. The chain uses TRBV5-1 and TRBJ2-7; D remains ambiguous. Trimming pared 4 bases from V and 0 bases from J, leaving 17 bases between. Germline V gives CDR1 SGHRS, CDR2 YFSETQ. CDR3 length equals 16 residues. For the CDR3, the DNA is TGCGCCAGCAGCCCTCCTGTGTCGGGTACCTCCTACGAGCAGTACTTC. Encoded protein: CASSPPVSGTSYEQYF.

The sample holds many counts of this clonotype. The rearrangement joins TRBV12-3 or TRBV12-4 to TRBJ1-5; D remains ambiguous. V shed 5 bases and J shed 7 bases, with 12 bases lying between them. This CDR3 is 13 amino acids long. The CDR3, as DNA: TGTGCCAGCAGTGCCCTTCAGAGACAGCCCCAGCATTTT. It yields the protein CASSALQRQPQHF.

Only a few counts were recorded for this clonotype. The V call is TRBV2, the J call TRBJ1-1; the D gene is possibly TRBD1 (6 bases). The CDR3 totals 15 residues. Trimming pared 2 bases from V and 4 bases from J, leaving 14 bases between. Germline values: CDR1 SNHLY, CDR2 FYNNEI. DNA for the CDR3: TGTGCCAGCAGTGAAAGTTCGGGACACGGCACTGAAGCTTTCTTT. Its translation: CASSESSGHGTEAFF.